This T cell receptor beta chain was recorded in a study of T cell responses to AZD1222 COVID-19 vaccine. Study conclusions and caveats: A mostly white British donor set with more females was recruited, and clonal diversity was possibly underestimated. Baseline testing showed seropositivity in only a handful of AZD1222 recipients.

Germline CDR1 is SGDLS and CDR2 is YYNGEE. The CDR3 sequence is 15 residues long. Deletions cut 1 base from V and 1 base from J, with 10 bases between. Measured with immunoSEQ multiplex PCR; TCRdb has only the in-frame clones, and not every one. The sample records some 79,000 clones, roughly 75% being singletons. Pooling covered second doses at about 4 or about 12 weeks. Note on this clone: What it binds is unknown.

The chain combines TRBV9 with TRBJ2-3; no definite D call. Sequences were derived from peripheral blood, sampled 28 days after the second AZD1222 dose. The clonotype comes from an adult who received the AZD1222 COVID-19 vaccine. The CDR3 here is CASSVLDVGTDTQYF. CDR3 DNA: TGTGCCAGCAGCGTACTGGACGTGGGCACAGATACGCAGTATTTT.